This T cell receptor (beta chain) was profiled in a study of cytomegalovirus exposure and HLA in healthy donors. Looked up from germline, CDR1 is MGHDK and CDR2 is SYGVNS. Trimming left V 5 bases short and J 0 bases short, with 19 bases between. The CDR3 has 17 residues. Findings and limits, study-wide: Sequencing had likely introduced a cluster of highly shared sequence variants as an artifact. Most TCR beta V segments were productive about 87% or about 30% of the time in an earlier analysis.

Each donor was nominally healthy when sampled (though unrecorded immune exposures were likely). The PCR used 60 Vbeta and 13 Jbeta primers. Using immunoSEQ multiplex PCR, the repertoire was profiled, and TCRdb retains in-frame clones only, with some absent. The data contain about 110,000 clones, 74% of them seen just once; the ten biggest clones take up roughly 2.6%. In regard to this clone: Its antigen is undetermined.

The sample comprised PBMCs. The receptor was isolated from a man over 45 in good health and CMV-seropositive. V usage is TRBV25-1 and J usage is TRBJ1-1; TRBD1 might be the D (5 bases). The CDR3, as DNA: TGTGCCAGCAGTTCCTCCTTCATCGACAGCCTGAACACTGAAGCTTTCTTT. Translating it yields CASSSSFIDSLNTEAFF.